One and the same sample provided the 23 T cell receptor beta chains below, sequenced in a study of T cell responses to AZD1222 COVID-19 vaccine. Here immunoSEQ multiplex PCR was the method, and the copy in TCRdb shows in-frame clones only, minus some. The table has 150,000 to 200,000 clones, about nine tenths seen once. Sequenced here: peripheral blood, sampled 28 days after the second AZD1222 dose. These TCRs come from an adult who received the AZD1222 COVID-19 vaccine.

This chain joins TRBV3-1 (or the pseudogene TRBV3-2) and TRBJ1-1, with D unresolved. The CDR3 totals 11 residues. Germline V lookup: CDR1 LGHDT, CDR2 YNNKEL (reference sequence). Trimming took off 7 bases at V and 8 bases at J, with 11 bases between the two ends. This CDR3 is CASIEAGEAFF. The CDR3 DNA follows: TGTGCCAGCATCGAAGCGGGGGAAGCTTTCTTT.

This clone came up once. The rearrangement joins TRBV7-6 to TRBJ2-7; the D gene is possibly TRBD1 (6 bases). V lost 1 base and J 0 bases, leaving 13 bases between the germline ends. Germline CDR1 is SGHVS and CDR2 is FNYEAQ. CDR3 size: 16 residues. CDR3 nucleotide sequence: TGTGCCAGCAGCTTAGTGGACAGCCCCCGCTCCTACGAGCAGTACTTC. Its translation is CASSLVDSPRSYEQYF.

Here the CDR3 DNA reads TGTGCCAGTACGGTCGGGGCTGCCAAAAACATTCAGTACTTC. Translation: CASTVGAAKNIQYF. V and J are TRBV21-1 and TRBJ2-4. TRBV21-1 is noted as a pseudogene. CDR3 length equals 14 residues.

The chain recombines TRBV11-3 with TRBJ2-2, with D hard to call. The germline CDR1 and CDR2 sequences are SGHNT and YENEEA. The CDR3 consists of 14 residues. Between the trimmed V and J ends, which lost 5 bases and 6 bases, there was a span of 13 bases. The CDR3 sequence is CASSGRSLAGELFF. CDR3 nucleotide sequence: TGTGCCAGCAGCGGCCGGAGCTTAGCCGGGGAGCTGTTTTTT.

The J gene is TRBJ1-3, the V gene TRBV7-2; TRBD1 is a possible D gene (5 bases). CDR1 SGHTA and CDR2 FQGNSA come from the germline V gene. The CDR3 loop spans 14 amino acids. Trimming shortened V by 6 bases and J by 4 bases, and 13 bases separated the two germline ends. The CDR3 here is CASRPARQGNTIYF. CDR3 coding DNA: TGTGCCAGCAGGCCTGCTAGACAGGGAAACACCATATATTTT.

This chain joins TRBV12-3 or TRBV12-4 and TRBJ1-1; a possible D gene is TRBD1 (5 bases). V was trimmed by 6 bases and J by 9 bases, leaving 11 bases between them. The CDR3 has 11 residues. CDR3 residues: CASSSTGKAFF. In nucleotides, the CDR3 is TGTGCCAGCAGCTCTACAGGTAAAGCTTTCTTT.

The chain recombines TRBV7-2 with TRBJ2-4, with D perhaps TRBD1 (6 bases). The CDR3 extends over 16 amino acids. V lost 5 bases and J 0 bases, leaving 14 bases between the germline ends. Germline CDR1 reads SGHTA; CDR2 reads FQGNSA. CDR3 bases: TGTGCCAGCAGCCAAGGGGGTTCGCTAGCCAAAAACATTCAGTACTTC. Translating gives CASSQGGSLAKNIQYF.

The rearrangement links TRBV5-1 to TRBJ1-6; 7 bases match TRBD1. This CDR3 spans 15 amino acids. Germline assignment: CDR1 SGHRS and CDR2 YFSETQ. V was clipped by 4 bases and J by 6 bases; unmatched bases: 7. The CDR3 is CASSAATGANSPLHF. The DNA of the CDR3 is TGCGCCAGCAGCGCAGCCACAGGGGCTAATTCACCCCTCCACTTT.

This chain uses TRBV24-1 with TRBJ2-5, with TRBD2 matching over 8 bases. The J segment lost 7 bases and the V segment lost 3 bases, leaving 3 bases of the junction unmatched. The germline V gene encodes CDR1 KGHDR and CDR2 SFDVKD. The CDR3 covers 13 residues. As DNA, the CDR3 is TGTGCCACCAGTGATCGGGGGGGGCGGACCCAGTACTTC. This sequence encodes CATSDRGGRTQYF.

The chain combines TRBV28 with TRBJ1-6; D might be TRBD1 (6 bases). CDR1 is MDHEN, CDR2 SYDVKM, per germline. Trimming removed 4 bases at V and 6 bases at J, with 28 bases between. This CDR3 region has 20 residues. The CDR3 protein is CASSSPPTGLRSRINSPLHF. For the CDR3, the DNA is TGTGCCAGCAGTTCCCCGCCTACAGGGCTTCGAAGCCGGATTAATTCACCCCTCCACTTT.

Here the CDR3 DNA reads TGTGCCAGCAGACCGACAGGGATGGGTTCACCCCTCCACTTT. This encodes CASRPTGMGSPLHF. This chain uses TRBV5-8 with TRBJ1-6; 7 bases are shared with TRBD1. The junction had 8 bases not matched to a gene; V was cut back by 5 bases and J by 9 bases. The CDR3 contains 14 residues. The germline gives CDR1 SGHTS, CDR2 YDEGEE. The full variable domain, with the rest looked up from reference TRBV5-8 and TRBJ1-6, is EAGVTQSPTHLIKTRGQQATLRCSPISGHTSVYWYQQALGLGLQFLLWYDEGEERNRGNFPPRFSGRQFPNYSSELNVNALELEDSALYLCASRPTGMGSPLHFGNGTRLTVT.

The chain uses TRBV20-1 and TRBJ1-5, with TRBD1 matching over 11 bases. Trimming cost V 3 bases and J 6 bases; bases outside gene matches: 13. Germline V gives CDR1 DFQATT, CDR2 SNEGSKA (reference sequence). CDR3 size: 17 residues. The CDR3 loop reads CSASYYVPGTGGQPQHF. Written as DNA, the CDR3 is TGCAGTGCTAGTTACTATGTCCCGGGGACAGGGGGTCAGCCCCAGCATTTT.

This clone showed up just once. CDR3 sequence reads: CASSFHLGNTIYF. The CDR3 bases are TGTGCCAGCAGTTTTCACCTGGGAAACACCATATATTTT. J is TRBJ1-3 and V is TRBV28; D gene ambiguous. This CDR3 has 13 amino acids. Looked up from germline, CDR1 is MDHEN and CDR2 is SYDVKM. Trimming pared 3 bases from V and 4 bases from J, leaving 7 bases between.

The chain combines TRBV30 with TRBJ1-1, with D possibly matching TRBD1 (5 bases). CDR1 and CDR2 (germline): GTSNPN, SVGIG (reference sequence). This CDR3 is built from 13 residues. V shed 4 bases and J shed 5 bases, with 14 bases lying between them. The CDR3 reads CAWIQDKSTEAFF. In DNA form, the CDR3 reads TGTGCCTGGATACAGGATAAAAGTACTGAAGCTTTCTTT.

V is TRBV13 and J is TRBJ1-5, with D unresolved. The CDR3 totals 13 residues. Germline V gene data show CDR1 as PRHDT and CDR2 as FYEKMQ (reference sequence). Trimming stripped 0 bases from V and 6 bases from J, with 6 bases between. CDR3 DNA: TGTGCCAGCAGCTTAGGCCGGGCTCAGCCCCAGCATTTT. Translation: CASSLGRAQPQHF.

The genes are TRBV28 and TRBJ1-2; 7 bases map to TRBD1. CDR3 length: 15 amino acids. J was trimmed by 5 bases and V by 3 bases; bases with no gene match: 9. Germline lookup yields CDR1 MDHEN and CDR2 SYDVKM. This chain's CDR3 is CASSFVGGLDYGYTF. CDR3 bases: TGTGCCAGCAGTTTCGTAGGGGGCCTTGATTATGGCTACACCTTC.

The J gene is TRBJ1-5, the V gene TRBV28; the D gene is possibly TRBD1 (5 bases). Germline-derived CDR1 and CDR2 are MDHEN and SYDVKM. There are 14 residues in the CDR3. V was pared by 3 bases and J by 7 bases, with 13 bases between. The CDR3 DNA follows: TGTGCCAGCAGTTTCCGGGGGTTCCACCAGCCCCAGCATTTT. This gives the protein CASSFRGFHQPQHF.

The J gene is TRBJ1-6, the V gene TRBV10-1, with D unclear. The germline V gene encodes CDR1 WNHNN and CDR2 SYGVQD (reference sequence). V gave up 5 bases and J gave up 7 bases, with 9 bases separating them. CDR3 size: 13 residues. In nucleotides, the CDR3 is TGCGCCAGCAGTTCTGCGTTAAATTCACCCCTCCACTTT. Translation: CASSSALNSPLHF.

This rearrangement joins TRBV3-1 (or the pseudogene TRBV3-2) to TRBJ2-1; 13 bases are a match to TRBD2. The CDR3 runs 18 residues. V lost 2 bases, J lost 5 bases, and 9 bases stayed unmatched. Germline values: CDR1 LGHDT, CDR2 YNNKEL (reference sequence). CDR3 bases: TGTGCCAGCAGCCAACTTGGACTAGCGGGGGAGAGGAACAATGAGCAGTTCTTC. Amino acid sequence: CASSQLGLAGERNNEQFF.

The rearrangement uses TRBV5-4 and TRBJ1-2; the D gene is possibly TRBD1 (5 bases). The germline V gene encodes CDR1 SGHNT and CDR2 YYREEE (reference sequence). V was shortened by 0 bases and J by 7 bases, with 10 bases between the two germline ends. The CDR3 has 13 residues. CDR3 coding DNA: TGTGCCAGCAGCTTGGTCAGGGAAGGTGGCTACACCTTC. It yields the protein CASSLVREGGYTF. Using reference TRBV5-4 and TRBJ1-2 for the parts outside the CDR3, the full variable domain is ETGVTQSPTHLIKTRGQQVTLRCSSQSGHNTVSWYQQALGQGPQFIFQYYREEENGRGNFPPRFSGLQFPNYSSELNVNALELDDSALYLCASSLVREGGYTFGSGTRLTVV.

This rearrangement joins TRBV4-1 to TRBJ2-3, with 7 bases identical to TRBD2. This CDR3 region has 17 residues. J lost 0 bases, V lost 4 bases, and 10 bases had no gene match. The germline gives CDR1 MGHRA, CDR2 YSYEKL. CDR3 coding DNA: TGCGCCAGCAGCCGAACCGCGGGAGTGGCTAGCACAGATACGCAGTATTTT. Residues: CASSRTAGVASTDTQYF.

The chain carries TRBV11-3 and TRBJ2-7; a weak D match, TRBD1 (6 bases). V was cut by 6 bases and J by 0 bases, with 12 bases left in between. Germline V CDR1 and CDR2: SGHNT, YENEEA. This CDR3 has 14 residues. The CDR3 reads CASSPPDSSYEQYF. CDR3 DNA sequence: TGTGCCAGCAGTCCCCCGGACAGCTCCTACGAGCAGTACTTC.

This rearrangement joins TRBV7-8 to TRBJ2-7; D perhaps matches TRBD2 (6 bases). CDR1 and CDR2 (germline): SGHVS, FQNEAQ. V was shortened by 5 bases and J by 0 bases, with 14 bases between the two germline ends. CDR3 size: 15 residues. For the CDR3, the DNA is TGTGCCAGCAGCGCCGGACTAAGCTACTCCTACGAGCAGTACTTC. This gives the protein CASSAGLSYSYEQYF.